Presented here are 20 T cell receptor beta chains from one specimen sequenced in a study of T cells in Graves' hyperthyroidism and ophthalmopathy. RNA transcripts served as the template for amplifying TCR beta CDR3 regions. First-round RT-PCR of the TCR CDR3 relied on the HTBI primer set. TCRdb analysed the multiplex PCR reads with MiXCR anew, one entry per CDR3 protein. The sample lists approximately 640,000 distinct CDR3 sequences; 17% were seen once. Sequencing input: blood. The receptors were gathered from a man between 45 and 60 years old with Graves' hyperthyroidism.

Only a few counts were recorded for this clonotype. The rearrangement uses TRBV7-9 and TRBJ2-7; 10 bases fit TRBD2. The CDR3 runs 16 residues. The V and J ends lost 5 bases and 3 bases, in that order; junction bases with no gene match: 10. Germline V CDR1 and CDR2: SEHNR, FQNEAQ (reference sequence). The CDR3 loop reads CASSPSTSGTSYEQYF. The DNA for the CDR3 is TGTGCCAGCAGCCCTTCAACTAGCGGGACGAGCTACGAGCAGTACTTC. Complete variable domain (other parts from reference TRBV7-9 and TRBJ2-7): DTGVSQNPRHKITKRGQNVTFRCDPISEHNRLYWYRQTLGQGPEFLTYFQNEAQLEKSRLLSDRFSAERPKGSFSTLEIQRTEQGDSAMYLCASSPSTSGTSYEQYFGPGTRLTVT.

This clonotype occurred many times. V gene TRBV29-1 combines with J gene TRBJ2-7; D uncertain. Germline-derived CDR1 and CDR2 are SQVTM and ANQGSEA. Trimming left V 4 bases short and J 3 bases short, with 13 bases between. The CDR3 extends over 13 amino acids. In DNA form, the CDR3 reads TGCAGCGTTGGACGTCTGCTGGGCTACGAGCAGTACTTC. Translating gives CSVGRLLGYEQYF.

Many counts were recorded for this clonotype. This chain links TRBV29-1 with TRBJ2-5; TRBD2 aligns across 8 bases. CDR1 is SQVTM, CDR2 ANQGSEA, per germline. The CDR3 is 10 amino acids. In nucleotides, the CDR3 is TGCACGGGAGGGGCGGAGACCCAGTACTTC. Encoded protein: CTGGAETQYF.

This clonotype occurred once. This chain uses TRBV30 with TRBJ2-7, with D maybe TRBD1 (5 bases). Germline assignment: CDR1 GTSNPN and CDR2 SVGIG (reference sequence). V shed 2 bases and J shed 0 bases, with 11 bases lying between them. The CDR3 is 14 amino acids. The DNA for the CDR3 is TGTGCCTGGAGTAAGACAGTAATCTCCTACGAGCAGTACTTC. Translated, it gives CAWSKTVISYEQYF.

This clonotype appeared many times. The rearrangement uses TRBV12-3 or TRBV12-4 and TRBJ2-1; 11 nucleotides match TRBD2. V was clipped by 5 bases and J by 8 bases; unmatched bases: 8. The CDR3 contains 15 residues. The CDR3 sequence is CASSPLLAGEDEQFF. In DNA, the CDR3 is TGTGCCAGCAGTCCCTTACTAGCGGGAGAGGATGAGCAGTTCTTC.

In its sample, this clonotype was seen many times. The chain recombines TRBV20-1 with TRBJ2-3, with 12 bases lining up with TRBD2. CDR3 length: 15 residues. Germline CDR1 and CDR2: DFQATT and SNEGSKA (reference sequence). V shed 2 bases and J 5 bases; nucleotides not matched to a gene: 5. CDR3 protein: CSARTSSGRGDTQYF. The DNA for the CDR3 is TGCAGTGCTAGAACCTCTAGCGGGAGGGGAGATACGCAGTATTTT.

This clonotype was counted at least ten times. This chain joins TRBV12-3 or TRBV12-4 and TRBJ1-1; D may be TRBD1 (6 bases). This CDR3 contains 16 residues. V lost 6 bases and J lost 1, with 18 bases in between. The CDR3 region has the DNA TGTGCCAGCAGCGAACCCGACAGGAGGAGGAACACTGAAGCTTTCTTT. Translation gives CASSEPDRRRNTEAFF.

This clonotype was seen a handful of times. This chain links TRBV9 with TRBJ2-1; TRBD2 matches at 13 bases. V trimming: 1 base; J trimming: 9 bases; junction bases outside the gene matches: 7. This CDR3 contains 16 residues. Germline V lookup: CDR1 SGDLS, CDR2 YYNGEE. This chain's CDR3 is CASSVTSGRAPGEQFF. CDR3 sequence (DNA): TGTGCCAGCAGCGTAACTAGCGGGAGGGCCCCGGGTGAGCAGTTCTTC. The full variable domain, with the rest looked up from reference TRBV9 and TRBJ2-1, is DSGVTQTPKHLITATGQRVTLRCSPRSGDLSVYWYQQSLDQGLQFLIQYYNGEERAKGNILERFSAQQFPDLHSELNLSSLELGDSALYFCASSVTSGRAPGEQFFGPGTRLTVL.

This clonotype was observed at least ten times. This chain connects TRBV6-2 or TRBV6-3 to TRBJ2-7; the match to TRBD2 covers 11 bases. CDR1 MNHEY and CDR2 SVGEGT come from the germline V gene. The J segment lost 6 bases and the V segment lost 6 bases, leaving 4 bases of the junction unmatched. This CDR3 region has 13 residues. The DNA for the CDR3 is TGTGCCAGCAGGATAGCGGGAGGGGGCGAGCAGTACTTC. Protein sequence: CASRIAGGGEQYF.

In this sample, this clonotype turned up a few times. This may arise from a read error, as a much more abundant clone is one base away. V is TRBV30 and J is TRBJ2-7; 7 bases map to TRBD1. The CDR3 runs 11 residues. Germline V gives CDR1 GTSNPN, CDR2 SVGIG (reference sequence). Trimming removed 5 bases from V and 2 bases from J; junction bases left unmatched: 0. CDR3: CAWGTAYEQYF. In nucleotides, the CDR3 is TGTGCCTGGGGGACAGCCTACGAGCAGTACTTC.

This clonotype was detected only a few times. The CDR3 coding sequence is TGTGCCAGCAGTGGGACAGGGATTGAACAGCCCCAGCATTTT. It yields the protein CASSGTGIEQPQHF. This rearrangement joins TRBV27 to TRBJ1-5; 9 nucleotides match TRBD1. With V trimmed by 5 bases and J by 7 bases, 6 bases remained unmatched. The germline V gene encodes CDR1 MNHEY and CDR2 SMNVEV (reference sequence). The CDR3 is 14 amino acids.

The sample holds many counts of this clonotype. The genes are TRBV20-1 and TRBJ2-1, with D hard to call. The CDR3 covers 14 residues. V gave up 5 bases and J gave up 5 bases, with 16 bases separating them. Per germline, CDR1 DFQATT and CDR2 SNEGSKA (reference sequence). CDR3 nucleotide sequence: TGCAGTGCTGGACCCAGGCGGAACCACAATGAGCAGTTCTTC. Translating gives CSAGPRRNHNEQFF.

This clonotype was observed at least ten times. This chain joins TRBV18 and TRBJ2-1, with a possible D match to TRBD1 (6 bases). Germline V gene sequence: CDR1 KGHSH, CDR2 LQKENI. V lost 3 bases and J lost 8, with 20 bases in between. The CDR3 is 16 amino acids. CDR3 bases: TGTGCCAGCTCACCGCCTGGGACACATAAGATGGATGAGCAGTTCTTC. This encodes CASSPPGTHKMDEQFF.

This clonotype has a count of ten or more. The chain couples TRBV20-1 to TRBJ2-7; 9 bases agree with TRBD2. CDR1 and CDR2 from the germline V gene are DFQATT and SNEGSKA (reference sequence). After removal of 5 bases from V and 4 bases from J, the junction contained 3 bases not matched to a gene. The CDR3 is made up of 12 amino acids. CDR3 amino acids: CSAAGLAYEQYF. The CDR3 nucleotides read TGCAGTGCTGCGGGACTAGCTTACGAGCAGTACTTC.

This clonotype has a handful of counts. V gene TRBV7-2 combines with J gene TRBJ2-2; D may be TRBD2 (6 bases). The CDR3 spans 15 residues. With 3 bases removed from V and 6 bases from J, the gap between germline ends came to 14 bases. Germline V gene lookup returns CDR1 SGHTA and CDR2 FQGNSA. CDR3 nucleotides: TGTGCCAGCAGCTTTGTGGCGGGATTATCCGGGGAGCTGTTTTTT. As protein: CASSFVAGLSGELFF.

The V and J genes are TRBV10-2 and TRBJ2-7; 7 bases are a match to TRBD1. Germline assignment: CDR1 WSHSY and CDR2 SAAADI. J was trimmed by 0 bases and V by 5 bases; bases with no gene match: 7. The CDR3 loop spans 15 amino acids. The CDR3 here is CASSLGQNPSYEQYF. As DNA, the CDR3 is TGCGCCAGCAGTCTGGGACAGAACCCCTCCTACGAGCAGTACTTC.

The chain has TRBV18 and TRBJ1-2; 9 bases line up with TRBD1. This CDR3 is built from 15 residues. With V trimmed by 5 bases and J by 3 bases, 7 bases remained unmatched. CDR1 and CDR2 from the germline V gene are KGHSH and LQKENI. The DNA of the CDR3 is TGTGCCAGCTCATCAAGACAGGGGGAGTACTATGGCTACACCTTC. Translation gives CASSSRQGEYYGYTF.

A few counts support this clonotype. The rearrangement joins TRBV24-1 to TRBJ2-1, with D perhaps being TRBD1 or TRBD2 (5 bases each). Germline CDR1 KGHDR, CDR2 SFDVKD. V was cut by 4 bases and J by 0 bases, with 12 bases left in between. CDR3 length: 16 residues. The DNA of the CDR3 is TGTGCCACCAGTGACCAGGGACCGAGCTCCTACAATGAGCAGTTCTTC. Encoded protein: CATSDQGPSSYNEQFF.

This clonotype was counted between two and nine times. The chain carries TRBV7-6 and TRBJ2-4, with 12 bases aligning to TRBD2. J lost 2 bases, V lost 5 bases, and 7 bases had no gene match. CDR3 size: 17 residues. CDR1 is SGHVS, CDR2 FNYEAQ, per germline. The CDR3 nucleotides read TGTGCCAGCAGCAGGACTAGCGGGAAGGGTACCAAAAACATTCAGTACTTC. The encoded protein is CASSRTSGKGTKNIQYF.

This clonotype has at least ten counts. The J gene is TRBJ1-1, the V gene TRBV19, with D possibly TRBD1 on 5 matching bases. From germline, CDR1 is LNHDA and CDR2 SQIVND (reference sequence). The CDR3 length is 11 residues. V was pared by 6 bases and J by 5 bases, with 7 bases between. CDR3 sequence (DNA): TGTGCCAGTAGGTGGGGGACTGAAGCTTTCTTT. This codes for CASRWGTEAFF.